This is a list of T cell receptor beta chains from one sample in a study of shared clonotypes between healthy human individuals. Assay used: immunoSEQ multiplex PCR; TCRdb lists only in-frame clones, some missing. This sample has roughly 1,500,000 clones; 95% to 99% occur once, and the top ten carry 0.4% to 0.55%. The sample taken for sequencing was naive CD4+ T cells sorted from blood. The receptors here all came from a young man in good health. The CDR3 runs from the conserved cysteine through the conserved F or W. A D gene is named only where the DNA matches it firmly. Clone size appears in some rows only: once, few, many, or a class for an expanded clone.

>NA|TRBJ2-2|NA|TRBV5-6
CASSISGTPHTGELFF
TGTGCCAGCAGCATTTCCGGGACACCTCACACCGGGGAGCTGTTTTTT
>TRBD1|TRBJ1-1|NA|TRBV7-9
CASSDRVFEAFF
TGTGCCAGCAGTGACAGGGTTTTCGAGGCTTTCTTT
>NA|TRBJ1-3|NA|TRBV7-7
CASSLAGPGNTIYF
TGTGCCAGCAGCTTAGCTGGGCCTGGAAACACCATATATTTT
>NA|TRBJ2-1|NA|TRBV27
CASSWHREYNEQFF
TGTGCCAGCAGTTGGCACAGGGAGTACAATGAGCAGTTCTTC
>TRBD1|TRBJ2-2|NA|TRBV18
CASSPLGQGPSGELFF
TGTGCCAGCTCACCACTGGGACAGGGACCTTCCGGGGAGCTGTTTTTT
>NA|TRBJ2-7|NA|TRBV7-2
CASSLGISYEQYF
TGTGCCAGCAGCTTAGGGATCTCCTACGAGCAGTACTTC
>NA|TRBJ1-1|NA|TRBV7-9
CASSRDPSLREAFF
TGTGCCAGCAGCCGGGACCCGAGTCTGAGAGAAGCTTTCTTT
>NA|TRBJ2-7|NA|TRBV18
CASQAGSSYEQYF
TGTGCCTCACAGGCGGGAAGCTCCTACGAGCAGTACTTC
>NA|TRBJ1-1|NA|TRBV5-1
CASSLVVGEAFF
TGCGCCAGCAGCTTGGTCGTCGGGGAAGCTTTCTTT
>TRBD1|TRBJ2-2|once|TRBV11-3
CASSLGDRGRTGELFF
TGTGCCAGCAGCTTAGGTGACAGGGGCAGGACCGGGGAGCTGTTTTTT
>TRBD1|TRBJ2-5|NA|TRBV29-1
CSVDSGQGKTQYF
TGCAGCGTTGACTCCGGACAGGGAAAGACCCAGTACTTC
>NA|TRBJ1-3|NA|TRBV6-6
CASSYIRAQGNTIYF
TGTGCCAGCAGTTATATTCGGGCGCAGGGAAACACCATATATTTT
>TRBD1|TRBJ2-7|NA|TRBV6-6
CASSHNRGSEQYF
TGTGCCAGCAGTCATAACAGGGGAAGCGAGCAGTACTTC
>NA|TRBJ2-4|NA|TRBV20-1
CSARALEFPYF
TGCAGTGCTAGAGCCTTGGAGTTTCCGTACTTC
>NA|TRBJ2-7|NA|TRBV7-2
CASSLAGLRGEQYF
TGTGCCAGCAGCTTAGCGGGGCTTCGGGGCGAGCAGTACTTC
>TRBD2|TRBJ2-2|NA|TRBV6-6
CASSLGLAGAPGELFF
TGTGCCAGCAGTCTTGGACTAGCGGGAGCTCCCGGGGAGCTGTTTTTT
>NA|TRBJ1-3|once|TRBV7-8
CASSNPSVPRSGNTIYF
TGTGCCAGCAGCAATCCTTCTGTCCCGAGGTCTGGAAACACCATATATTTT
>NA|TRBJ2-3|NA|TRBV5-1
CASSLVQDTDTQYF
TGCGCCAGCAGCTTGGTCCAGGACACAGATACGCAGTATTTT
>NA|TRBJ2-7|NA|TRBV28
CASSLARYEQYF
TGTGCCAGCAGTTTGGCTAGGTACGAGCAGTACTTC
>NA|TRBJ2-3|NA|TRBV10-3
CAISEEGLSTDTQYF
TGTGCCATCAGTGAGGAGGGACTTAGCACAGATACGCAGTATTTT
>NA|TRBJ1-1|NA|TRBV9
CASSLSLDTEAFF
TGTGCCAGCAGCCTCAGTCTGGACACTGAAGCTTTCTTT